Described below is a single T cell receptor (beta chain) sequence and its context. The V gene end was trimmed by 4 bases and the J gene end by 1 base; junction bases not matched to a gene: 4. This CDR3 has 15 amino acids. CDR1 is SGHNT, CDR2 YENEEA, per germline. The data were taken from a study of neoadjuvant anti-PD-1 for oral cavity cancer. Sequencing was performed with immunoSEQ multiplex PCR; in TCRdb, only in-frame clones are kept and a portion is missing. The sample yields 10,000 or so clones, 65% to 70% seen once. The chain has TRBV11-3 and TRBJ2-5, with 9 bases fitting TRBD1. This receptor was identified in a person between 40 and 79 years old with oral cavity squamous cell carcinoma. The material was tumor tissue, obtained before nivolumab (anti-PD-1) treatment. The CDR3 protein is CASSSGQGSQETQYF. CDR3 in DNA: TGTGCCAGCAGCTCCGGACAGGGGTCCCAAGAGACCCAGTACTTC.